Below are 19 T cell receptor beta chains sequenced from a single sample in a study of blood T cell repertoires in COVID-19. Sequencing was performed with immunoSEQ multiplex PCR; in TCRdb, only in-frame clones are kept and a portion is missing. The sample yields over 150,000 clones, roughly 72% seen once. The sample was peripheral blood. Receptors were obtained from a woman at least 80 years old with acute or convalescent COVID-19.

V and J are TRBV6-1 and TRBJ1-3; the D is unclear. Germline loops: CDR1 MNHNS, CDR2 SASEGT. V gave up 2 bases and J gave up 0 bases, with 11 bases separating them. The length of the CDR3 is 16 residues. Here the CDR3 DNA reads TGTGCCAGCAGTGAACTCTTTGGGAGCTCTGGAAACACCATATATTTT. It yields the protein CASSELFGSSGNTIYF.

Many counts were recorded for this clone. This chain uses TRBV7-6 with TRBJ1-1; a possible D gene is TRBD1 (6 bases). Deletions cut 2 bases from V and 5 bases from J, with 21 bases between. The V gene's germline CDR1 is SGHVS and CDR2 FNYEAQ. There are 17 residues in the CDR3. CDR3 DNA sequence: TGTGCCAGCAGCTTATTAGGCCGGGCAGGGGATTATACTGAAGCTTTCTTT. It yields the protein CASSLLGRAGDYTEAFF. Supplemented by reference TRBV7-6 and TRBJ1-1, the full variable domain reads GAGVSQSPRYKVTKRGQDVALRCDPISGHVSLYWYRQALGQGPEFLTYFNYEAQQDKSGLPNDRFSAERPEGSISTLTIQRTEQRDSAMYRCASSLLGRAGDYTEAFFGQGTRLTVV.

This clone was picked up a small number of times. The chain employs TRBV7-9 and TRBJ1-4; D remains unclear. CDR1 is SEHNR and CDR2 is FQNEAQ in the germline V gene (reference sequence). The CDR3 extends over 14 amino acids. V was cut by 5 bases and J by 0 bases, with 7 bases left in between. The CDR3 loop is CASSPLATNEKLFF. For the CDR3, the DNA is TGTGCCAGCAGCCCCCTCGCAACTAATGAAAAACTGTTTTTT.

The gene calls are TRBV29-1 and TRBJ1-5, with D maybe TRBD1 (5 bases). Trimming cost V 6 bases and J 4 bases, with 16 bases left between them. The CDR3 totals 14 residues. Looked up from germline, CDR1 is SQVTM and CDR2 is ANQGSEA. The CDR3 nucleotides are TGCAGCGTCCGGGGGACCGATCCGAATCAGCCCCAGCATTTT. Residues: CSVRGTDPNQPQHF.

This chain uses TRBV7-8 with TRBJ1-4; TRBD1 matches at 12 bases. Per germline, CDR1 SGHVS and CDR2 FQNEAQ. This CDR3 is 17 amino acids long. Losses at the gene ends were 5 bases for V and 4 bases for J; bases not matched to a gene: 8. The CDR3 region has the DNA TGTGCCAGCAGCCCGGGACAGGGGGCAGAACTTAATGAAAAACTGTTTTTT. The encoded protein is CASSPGQGAELNEKLFF.

The J gene is TRBJ2-5, the V gene TRBV30; 9 bases are shared with TRBD2. Unmatched junction bases numbered 8, after V lost 4 bases and J lost 5 bases. Germline V gene data show CDR1 as GTSNPN and CDR2 as SVGIG (reference sequence). The CDR3 has 14 amino acids. CDR3 DNA sequence: TGTGCCTGGACAAGGGGACTAGCTAGTGAGACCCAGTACTTC. Translated: CAWTRGLASETQYF.

This chain connects TRBV19 to TRBJ1-1, with 7 positions matching TRBD1. V was pared by 6 bases and J by 4 bases, with 8 bases of the junction left unmatched. The V gene's germline CDR1 is LNHDA and CDR2 SQIVND (reference sequence). There are 14 residues in the CDR3. CDR3 bases: TGTGCCAGTAGCGACAGGGATAGGCGCACTGAAGCTTTCTTT. Protein: CASSDRDRRTEAFF.

This clone was counted between two and nine times. CDR3 DNA: TGTGCCAGCAGTGAAGCAGGAGGGGCAAGCAATCAGCCCCAGCATTTT. This sequence encodes CASSEAGGASNQPQHF. The chain combines TRBV6-1 with TRBJ1-5, with TRBD1 as a possible D gene (5 bases). The V end lost 0 bases, the J end lost 1 base, and 10 bases lay between the germline ends. The CDR3 runs 16 residues. Germline loops: CDR1 MNHNS, CDR2 SASEGT.

This clone was observed a handful of times. This chain connects TRBV14 to TRBJ1-1; no firm D call. Looked up from germline, CDR1 is SGHDN and CDR2 is FVKESK. Trimming left V 2 bases short and J 1 base short, with 8 bases between. This CDR3 has 14 amino acids. The CDR3 bases are TGTGCCAGCAGCCAATTACGACAGAACACTGAAGCTTTCTTT. Protein sequence: CASSQLRQNTEAFF.

This chain joins TRBV18 and TRBJ1-6; 9 bases line up with TRBD1. CDR3 size: 16 residues. Germline assignment: CDR1 KGHSH and CDR2 LQKENI. V shed 8 bases, J shed 3 bases, and the junction held 8 bases outside the gene matches. The CDR3 protein is CASQRTGDSYNSPLHF. CDR3 in DNA: TGTGCCAGCCAACGGACAGGGGACAGCTATAATTCACCCCTCCACTTT.

V gene TRBV15 combines with J gene TRBJ2-5, with D maybe TRBD2 (6 bases). With 0 bases removed from V and 3 bases from J, the gap between germline ends came to 20 bases. The V gene's germline CDR1 is LNHNV and CDR2 YYDKDF (reference sequence). CDR3 length: 18 amino acids. The CDR3 reads CATSRDRGWNSGKETQYF. The CDR3 coding sequence is TGTGCCACCAGCAGAGATAGGGGATGGAATAGCGGAAAAGAGACCCAGTACTTC.

The V gene is TRBV5-6, the J gene TRBJ1-2; 8 nucleotides match TRBD1. The CDR3 contains 13 residues. Germline assignment: CDR1 SGHDT and CDR2 YYEEEE. The V and J ends lost 3 bases and 7 bases, in that order; junction bases with no gene match: 5. The CDR3 DNA reads TGTGCCAGCAGCTGGAAGGACAGGGCTGGCTACACCTTC. This translates into CASSWKDRAGYTF.

The gene calls are TRBV19 and TRBJ1-3; no reliable D call. CDR3 size: 13 residues. The germline V and J ends were trimmed by 7 bases and 2 bases, with 9 bases remaining between them. Germline CDR1 LNHDA, CDR2 SQIVND (reference sequence). The CDR3 bases are TGTGCCAGTACCCTCTCCCCTGGAAACACCATATATTTT. It yields the protein CASTLSPGNTIYF.

The chain links TRBV27 to TRBJ1-3; D is perhaps TRBD1 (6 bases). This CDR3 is 14 amino acids long. Germline V gene data show CDR1 as MNHEY and CDR2 as SMNVEV (reference sequence). Trimming cost V 5 bases and J 3 bases, with 11 bases left between them. This chain's CDR3 is CASSPWGLGNTIYF. The CDR3 bases are TGTGCCAGCAGTCCTTGGGGGCTTGGAAACACCATATATTTT.

The CDR3 DNA reads TGTGCCAGCAGCGTCGCGGGAGGCGATAATTCACCCCTCCACTTT. Its translation is CASSVAGGDNSPLHF. This rearrangement joins TRBV9 to TRBJ1-6; no clear D gene. With 2 bases removed from V and 5 bases from J, the gap between germline ends came to 11 bases. CDR3 length: 15 residues. Germline V gene data show CDR1 as SGDLS and CDR2 as YYNGEE.

The genes are TRBV5-6 and TRBJ1-2; D is possibly TRBD1 (6 bases). V was pared by 4 bases and J by 2 bases, with 12 bases between. The germline CDR1 and CDR2 sequences are SGHDT and YYEEEE. CDR3 length: 14 residues. The CDR3 bases are TGTGCCAGCAGCCTTTACAGGGAGAACTATGGCTACACCTTC. Translated, it gives CASSLYRENYGYTF.

The V call is TRBV7-9, the J call TRBJ2-7; D unclear. V was cut by 1 base and J by 2 bases, with 9 bases left in between. CDR1 is SEHNR and CDR2 is FQNEAQ in the germline V gene (reference sequence). The CDR3 contains 14 residues. In DNA, the CDR3 is TGTGCCAGCAGCTTAGTCCCAGGAACCTACGAGCAGTACTTC. Protein sequence: CASSLVPGTYEQYF.

The gene calls are TRBV2 and TRBJ2-5; 13 nucleotides agree with TRBD2. J lost 5 bases, V lost 5 bases, and 5 bases had no gene match. This CDR3 spans 15 amino acids. Germline lookup yields CDR1 SNHLY and CDR2 FYNNEI. CDR3 in amino acids: CASSPGLAGDETQYF. The CDR3 nucleotides read TGTGCCAGCAGTCCAGGACTAGCGGGAGACGAGACCCAGTACTTC.

The chain has TRBV5-6 and TRBJ1-2; D uncertain. The germline V gene has CDR1 SGHDT and CDR2 YYEEEE. Trimming shortened V by 4 bases and J by 7 bases, and 14 bases separated the two germline ends. The CDR3 is 13 amino acids. The CDR3 reads CASSPEAGLGYTF. In DNA, the CDR3 is TGTGCCAGCAGCCCGGAGGCCGGTCTTGGCTACACCTTC.